This TCR beta chain is drawn from a study of chemoradiotherapy in HPV16-positive cancers. Method: immunoSEQ multiplex PCR; TCRdb's copy keeps in-frame clones and lacks some. The table has about 3,500 clones, around nine tenths seen once. CDR1 is MDHEN and CDR2 is SYDVKM in the germline V gene. The length of the CDR3 is 14 residues. Trimming stripped 5 bases from V and 3 bases from J, with 14 bases between. This sequence joins TRBV28 and TRBJ2-7; D could derive from TRBD1 or TRBD2 (5 bases each). The source was tumor tissue, collected from a patient who underwent chemoradiotherapy. The receptor's source is a human donor with HPV-associated anogenital cancer. CDR3 bases: TGTGCCAGCAGTCTCCGGGACGGACTCTACGAGCAGTACTTC. It codes for CASSLRDGLYEQYF.